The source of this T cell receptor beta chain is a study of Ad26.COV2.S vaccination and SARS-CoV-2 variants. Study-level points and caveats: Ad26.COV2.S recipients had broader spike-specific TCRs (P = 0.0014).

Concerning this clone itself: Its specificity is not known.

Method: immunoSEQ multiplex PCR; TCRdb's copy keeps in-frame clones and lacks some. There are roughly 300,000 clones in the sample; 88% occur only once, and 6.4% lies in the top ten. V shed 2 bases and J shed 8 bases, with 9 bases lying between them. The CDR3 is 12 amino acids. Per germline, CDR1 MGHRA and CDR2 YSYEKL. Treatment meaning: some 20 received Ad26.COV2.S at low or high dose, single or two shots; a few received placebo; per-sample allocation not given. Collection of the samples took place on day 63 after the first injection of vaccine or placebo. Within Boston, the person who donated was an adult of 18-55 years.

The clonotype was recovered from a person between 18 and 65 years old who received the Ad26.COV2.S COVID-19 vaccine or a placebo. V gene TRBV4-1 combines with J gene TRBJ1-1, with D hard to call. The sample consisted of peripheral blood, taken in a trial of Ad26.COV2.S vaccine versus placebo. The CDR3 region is CASSQSGGEAFF. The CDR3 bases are TGCGCCAGCAGCCAAAGTGGTGGAGAAGCTTTCTTT.